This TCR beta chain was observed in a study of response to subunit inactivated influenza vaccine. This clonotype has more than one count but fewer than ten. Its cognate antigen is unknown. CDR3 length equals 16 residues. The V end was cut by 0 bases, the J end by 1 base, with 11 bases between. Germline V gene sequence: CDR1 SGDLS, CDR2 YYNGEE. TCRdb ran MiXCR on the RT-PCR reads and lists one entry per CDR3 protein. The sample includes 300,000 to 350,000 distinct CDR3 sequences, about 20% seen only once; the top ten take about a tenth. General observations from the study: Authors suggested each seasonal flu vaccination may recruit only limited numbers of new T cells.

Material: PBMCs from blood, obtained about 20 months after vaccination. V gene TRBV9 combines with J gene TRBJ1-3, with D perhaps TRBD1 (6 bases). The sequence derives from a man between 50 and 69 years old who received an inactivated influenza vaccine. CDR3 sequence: CASSVVGGASGNTIYF. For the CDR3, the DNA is TGTGCCAGCAGCGTAGTCGGGGGCGCGTCTGGAAACACCATATATTTT.